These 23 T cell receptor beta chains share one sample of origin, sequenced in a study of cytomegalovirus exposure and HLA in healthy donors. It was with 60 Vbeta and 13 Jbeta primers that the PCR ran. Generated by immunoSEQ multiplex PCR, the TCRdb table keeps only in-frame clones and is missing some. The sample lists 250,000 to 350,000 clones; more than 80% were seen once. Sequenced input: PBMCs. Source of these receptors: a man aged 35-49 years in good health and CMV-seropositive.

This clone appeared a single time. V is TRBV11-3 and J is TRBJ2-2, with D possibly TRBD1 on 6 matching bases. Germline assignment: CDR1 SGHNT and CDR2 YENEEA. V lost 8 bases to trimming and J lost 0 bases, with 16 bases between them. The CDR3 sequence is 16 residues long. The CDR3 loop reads CASSTHGQTNTGELFF. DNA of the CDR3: TGTGCCAGCTCCACTCACGGACAGACGAACACCGGGGAGCTGTTTTTT. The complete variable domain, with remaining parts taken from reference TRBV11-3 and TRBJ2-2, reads EAGVVQSPRYKIIEKKQPVAFWCNPISGHNTLYWYLQNLGQGPELLIRYENEEAVDDSQLPKDRFSAERLKGVDSTLKIQPAELGDSAVYLCASSTHGQTNTGELFFGEGSRLTVL.

CDR3 in DNA: TGTGCCAGCAGTGACAGGGCAGGCAATCAGCCCCAGCATTTT. Translated: CASSDRAGNQPQHF. The chain has TRBV2 and TRBJ1-5; tentative D call: TRBD1 (5 bases). This CDR3 has 14 residues. The V gene's germline CDR1 is SNHLY and CDR2 FYNNEI. Trimming left V 3 bases short and J 2 bases short, with 8 bases between.

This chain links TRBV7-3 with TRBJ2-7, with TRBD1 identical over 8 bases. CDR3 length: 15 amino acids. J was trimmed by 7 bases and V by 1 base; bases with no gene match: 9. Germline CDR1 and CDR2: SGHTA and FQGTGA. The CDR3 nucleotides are TGTGCCAGCAGCTTAATTCTCGGCAGGGGGCTTGAGCAGTACTTC. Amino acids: CASSLILGRGLEQYF.

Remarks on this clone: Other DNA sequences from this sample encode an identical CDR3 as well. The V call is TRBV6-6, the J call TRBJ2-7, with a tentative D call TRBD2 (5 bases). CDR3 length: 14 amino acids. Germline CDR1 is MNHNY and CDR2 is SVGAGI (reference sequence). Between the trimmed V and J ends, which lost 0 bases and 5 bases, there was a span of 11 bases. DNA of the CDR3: TGTGCCAGCAGTTACTCGGGTCGGGGAAACGAGCAGTACTTC. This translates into CASSYSGRGNEQYF.

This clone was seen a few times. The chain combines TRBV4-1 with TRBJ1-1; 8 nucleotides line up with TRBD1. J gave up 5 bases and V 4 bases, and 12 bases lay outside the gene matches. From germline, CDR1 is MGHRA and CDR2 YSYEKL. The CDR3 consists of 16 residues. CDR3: CASSRGQGDAITEAFF. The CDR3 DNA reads TGCGCCAGCAGCCGTGGACAGGGAGATGCGATTACTGAAGCTTTCTTT.

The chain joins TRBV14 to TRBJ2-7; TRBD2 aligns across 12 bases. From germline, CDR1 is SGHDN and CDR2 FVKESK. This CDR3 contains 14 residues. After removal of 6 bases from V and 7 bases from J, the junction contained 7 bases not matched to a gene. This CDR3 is CASRTSGSSGEQYF. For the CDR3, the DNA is TGTGCCAGCAGGACTAGCGGGAGCTCCGGTGAGCAGTACTTC.

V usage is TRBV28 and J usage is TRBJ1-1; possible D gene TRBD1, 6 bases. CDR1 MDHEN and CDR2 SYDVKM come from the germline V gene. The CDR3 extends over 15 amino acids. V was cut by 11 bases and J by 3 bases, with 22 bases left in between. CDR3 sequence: CAGKGGAGGDTEAFF. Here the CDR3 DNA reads TGTGCCGGGAAGGGGGGGGCTGGGGGTGACACTGAAGCTTTCTTT. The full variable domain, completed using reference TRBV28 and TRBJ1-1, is DVKVTQSSRYLVKRTGEKVFLECVQDMDHENMFWYRQDPGLGLRLIYFSYDVKMKEKGDIPEGYSVSREKKERFSLILESASTNQTSMYLCAGKGGAGGDTEAFFGQGTRLTVV.

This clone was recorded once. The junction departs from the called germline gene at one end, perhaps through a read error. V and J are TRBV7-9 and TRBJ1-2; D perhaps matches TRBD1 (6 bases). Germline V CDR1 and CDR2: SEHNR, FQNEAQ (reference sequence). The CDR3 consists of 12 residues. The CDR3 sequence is CASSYLQGTLLF. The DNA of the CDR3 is TGTGCCAGCAGCTATTTGCAGGGGACCCTGCTCTTC.

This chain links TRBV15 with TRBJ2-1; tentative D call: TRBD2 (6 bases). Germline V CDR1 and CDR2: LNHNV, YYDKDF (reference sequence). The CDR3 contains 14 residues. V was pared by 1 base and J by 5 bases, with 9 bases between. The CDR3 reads CATSRGDLHNEQFF. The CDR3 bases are TGTGCCACCAGCAGAGGGGACTTACACAATGAGCAGTTCTTC.

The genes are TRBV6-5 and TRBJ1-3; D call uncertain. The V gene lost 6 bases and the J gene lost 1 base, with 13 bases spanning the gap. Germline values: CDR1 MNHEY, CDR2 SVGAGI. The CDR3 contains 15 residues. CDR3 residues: CASSPDLWSGNTIYF. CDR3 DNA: TGTGCCAGCAGCCCGGACTTATGGTCTGGAAACACCATATATTTT.

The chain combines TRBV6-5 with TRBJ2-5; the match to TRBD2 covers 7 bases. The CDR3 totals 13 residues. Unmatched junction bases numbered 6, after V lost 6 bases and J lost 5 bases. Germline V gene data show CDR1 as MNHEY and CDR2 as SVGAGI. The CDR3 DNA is TGTGCCAGCAGACCAGCGGGATATGAGACCCAGTACTTC. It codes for CASRPAGYETQYF.

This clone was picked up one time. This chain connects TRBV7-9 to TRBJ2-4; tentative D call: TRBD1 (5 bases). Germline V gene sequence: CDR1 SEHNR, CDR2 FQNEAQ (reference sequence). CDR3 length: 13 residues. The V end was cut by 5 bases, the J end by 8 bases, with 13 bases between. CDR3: CASSRQSMDIQYF. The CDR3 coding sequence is TGTGCCAGCAGCCGACAGAGTATGGACATTCAGTACTTC.

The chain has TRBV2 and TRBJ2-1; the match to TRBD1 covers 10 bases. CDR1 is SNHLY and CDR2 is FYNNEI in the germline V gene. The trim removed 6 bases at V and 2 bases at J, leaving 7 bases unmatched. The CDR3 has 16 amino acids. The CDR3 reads CASRARQGAAYNEQFF. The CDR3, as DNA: TGTGCCAGCAGGGCCCGACAGGGGGCAGCCTACAATGAGCAGTTCTTC.

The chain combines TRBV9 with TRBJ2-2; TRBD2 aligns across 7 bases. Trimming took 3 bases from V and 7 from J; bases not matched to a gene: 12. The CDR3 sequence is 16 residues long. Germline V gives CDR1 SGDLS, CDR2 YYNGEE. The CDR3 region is CASSGFGRETGGELFF. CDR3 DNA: TGTGCCAGCAGCGGGTTTGGGCGGGAGACTGGCGGGGAGCTGTTTTTT.

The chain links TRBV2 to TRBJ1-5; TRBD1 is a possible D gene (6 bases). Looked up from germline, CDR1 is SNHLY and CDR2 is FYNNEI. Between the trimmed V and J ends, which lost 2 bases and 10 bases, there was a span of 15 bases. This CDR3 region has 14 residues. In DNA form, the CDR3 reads TGTGCCAGCAGTGAAATGGGGGCCGCCGTCCCCCAGCATTTT. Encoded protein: CASSEMGAAVPQHF.

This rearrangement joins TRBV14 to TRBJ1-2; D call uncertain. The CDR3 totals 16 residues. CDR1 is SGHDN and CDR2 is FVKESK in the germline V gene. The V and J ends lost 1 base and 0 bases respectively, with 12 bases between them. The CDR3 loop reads CASSQAVSGTNYGYTF. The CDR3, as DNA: TGTGCCAGCAGCCAAGCTGTGTCGGGGACTAACTATGGCTACACCTTC. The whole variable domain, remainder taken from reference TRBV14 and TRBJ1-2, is EAGVTQFPSHSVIEKGQTVTLRCDPISGHDNLYWYRRVMGKEIKFLLHFVKESKQDESGMPNNRFLAERTGGTYSTLKVQPAELEDSGVYFCASSQAVSGTNYGYTFGSGTRLTVV.

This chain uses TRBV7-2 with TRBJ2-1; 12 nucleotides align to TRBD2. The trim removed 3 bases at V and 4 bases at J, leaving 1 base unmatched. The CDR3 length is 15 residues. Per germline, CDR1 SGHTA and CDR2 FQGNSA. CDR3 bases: TGTGCCAGCAGCTTGACTAGCGGGGGATACAATGAGCAGTTCTTC. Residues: CASSLTSGGYNEQFF.

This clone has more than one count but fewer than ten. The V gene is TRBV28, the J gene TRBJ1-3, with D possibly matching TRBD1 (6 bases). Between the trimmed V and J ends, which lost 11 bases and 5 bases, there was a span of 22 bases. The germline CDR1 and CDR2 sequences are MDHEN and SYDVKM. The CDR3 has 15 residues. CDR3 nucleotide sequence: TGTGCCGACCGAGGGGGGGTCTCGTTTCGAAACACCATATATTTT. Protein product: CADRGGVSFRNTIYF.

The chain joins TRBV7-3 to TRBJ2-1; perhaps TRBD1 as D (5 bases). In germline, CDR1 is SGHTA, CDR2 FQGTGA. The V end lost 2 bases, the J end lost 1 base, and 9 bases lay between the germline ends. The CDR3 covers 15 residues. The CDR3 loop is CASSLGQGSYNEQFF. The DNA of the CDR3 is TGTGCCAGCAGCTTAGGGCAGGGATCCTACAATGAGCAGTTCTTC.

CDR3 loop: CASSLTTPGGTDTQYF. The DNA for the CDR3 is TGTGCCAGCAGCTTGACGACACCAGGGGGGACAGATACGCAGTATTTT. The chain uses TRBV7-3 and TRBJ2-3, with TRBD1 as a possible D gene (7 bases). Trimming pared 3 bases from V and 3 bases from J, leaving 16 bases between. The CDR3 loop spans 16 amino acids. Germline assignment: CDR1 SGHTA and CDR2 FQGTGA.

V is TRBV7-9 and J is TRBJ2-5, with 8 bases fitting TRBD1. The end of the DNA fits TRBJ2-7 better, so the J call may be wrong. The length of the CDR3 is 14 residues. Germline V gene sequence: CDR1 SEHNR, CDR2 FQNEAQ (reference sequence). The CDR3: CASSPRDRSYEQYF. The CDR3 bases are TGTGCCAGCAGCCCTCGGGACAGGTCCTACGAGCAGTACTTC.

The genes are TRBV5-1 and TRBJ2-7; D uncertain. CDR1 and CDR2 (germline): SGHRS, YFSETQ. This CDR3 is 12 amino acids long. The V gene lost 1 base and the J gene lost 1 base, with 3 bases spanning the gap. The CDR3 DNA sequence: TGCGCCAGCAGCTTGACTTCCTACGAGCAGTACTTC. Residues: CASSLTSYEQYF. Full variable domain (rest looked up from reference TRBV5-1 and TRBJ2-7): KAGVTQTPRYLIKTRGQQVTLSCSPISGHRSVSWYQQTPGQGLQFLFEYFSETQRNKGNFPGRFSGRQFSNSRSEMNVSTLELGDSALYLCASSLTSYEQYFGPGTRLTVT.

Here the CDR3 reads CASSEGTGIEGNQPQHF. As DNA, the CDR3 is TGTGCCAGCAGTGAAGGGACAGGGATCGAGGGCAATCAGCCCCAGCATTTT. The chain combines TRBV2 with TRBJ1-5; TRBD1 matches 8 bases. The V gene's germline CDR1 is SNHLY and CDR2 FYNNEI. Trimming at V came to 1 base and at J to 2 bases, leaving 7 bases not matched to a gene. The CDR3 spans 17 residues.